The 28 T cell receptor beta chains reported below all come from one sample, sequenced in a study of T-cell memory formation after mild COVID-19. A single record per CDR3 protein comes from TCRdb applying MiXCR to the 5' RACE reads. There are about 270,000 distinct CDR3 sequences in the sample; more than 15% occur only once, and about 21% lies in the top ten. The sample taken for sequencing was PBMCs or a T cell subset sorted from them (not recorded which). The receptors shown here come from a man aged 18-30 years who had mild COVID-19 (a few samples of this study predate the infection). Cell type and time point are not known.

This chain uses TRBV7-9 with TRBJ2-3; tentative D call: TRBD1 (6 bases). CDR3 length: 13 amino acids. CDR1 is SEHNR and CDR2 is FQNEAQ in the germline V gene (reference sequence). Trimming took 2 bases from V and 6 from J, leaving 9 bases between them. CDR3 protein: CASSLNRVDTQYF. The CDR3 coding sequence is TGTGCCAGCAGCTTAAACAGGGTCGATACGCAGTATTTT. The full variable domain, completed using reference TRBV7-9 and TRBJ2-3, is DTGVSQNPRHKITKRGQNVTFRCDPISEHNRLYWYRQTLGQGPEFLTYFQNEAQLEKSRLLSDRFSAERPKGSFSTLEIQRTEQGDSAMYLCASSLNRVDTQYFGPGTRLTVL.

The chain is built from TRBV5-1 and TRBJ2-3; TRBD1 is a possible D gene (6 bases). The CDR3 has 15 residues. With 0 bases removed from V and 0 bases from J, the gap between germline ends came to 8 bases. Germline V gene sequence: CDR1 SGHRS, CDR2 YFSETQ. CDR3 bases: TGCGCCAGCAGCTTGGGGGGGCAAAGCACAGATACGCAGTATTTT. Translating gives CASSLGGQSTDTQYF.

This clonotype was recorded a few times. The chain carries TRBV6-1 and TRBJ2-1; 14 nucleotides align to TRBD2. The CDR3 length is 15 residues. V lost 5 bases, J lost 9 bases, and 6 bases stayed unmatched. Per germline, CDR1 MNHNS and CDR2 SASEGT. CDR3 nucleotides: TGTGCCAGCAGTCCTCCGGGACTAGCGGGGGCTGAGCAGTTCTTC. It yields the protein CASSPPGLAGAEQFF.

The chain combines TRBV7-9 with TRBJ2-7, with 12 bases matching TRBD2. With V trimmed by 3 bases and J by 0 bases, 3 bases remained unmatched. This CDR3 spans 16 amino acids. CDR1 and CDR2 (germline): SEHNR, FQNEAQ (reference sequence). In DNA form, the CDR3 reads TGTGCCAGCAGCTTCACTAGCGGGGGGTCCTCCTACGAGCAGTACGTC. This encodes CASSFTSGGSSYEQYV.

The rearrangement links TRBV4-1 to TRBJ1-2; D ambiguous. This CDR3 has 16 amino acids. The germline gives CDR1 MGHRA, CDR2 YSYEKL. Trimming shortened V by 0 bases and J by 8 bases, and 19 bases separated the two germline ends. CDR3 in amino acids: CASSQEVREEIRGYTF. CDR3 in DNA: TGCGCCAGCAGCCAAGAGGTCCGGGAAGAAATTCGGGGCTACACCTTC.

In its sample, this clonotype was seen a few times. V usage is TRBV5-1 and J usage is TRBJ1-1; D is unclear. From germline, CDR1 is SGHRS and CDR2 YFSETQ. V shed 0 bases and J shed 1 base, with 4 bases lying between them. This CDR3 has 13 amino acids. In nucleotides, the CDR3 is TGCGCCAGCAGCTTGGTTAAGAACACTGAAGCTTTCTTT. This codes for CASSLVKNTEAFF.

The gene calls are TRBV18 and TRBJ2-1; TRBD1 matches at 10 bases. Germline V gene lookup returns CDR1 KGHSH and CDR2 LQKENI. CDR3 size: 13 residues. V trimming: 2 bases; J trimming: 16 bases; junction bases outside the gene matches: 8. CDR3 sequence reads: CASSPWDRGLEFF. CDR3 nucleotide sequence: TGTGCCAGCTCACCATGGGACAGGGGTTTGGAATTCTTC.

This clonotype was picked up many times. The V call is TRBV29-1, the J call TRBJ1-1, with 9 bases identical to TRBD1. The length of the CDR3 is 17 residues. Germline V lookup: CDR1 SQVTM, CDR2 ANQGSEA. V trimming: 4 bases; J trimming: 2 bases; junction bases outside the gene matches: 14. The CDR3 DNA reads TGCAGCGTTGGGGGAGCGTGGACAGGGGATTTTAACACTGAAGCTTTCTTT. Translated: CSVGGAWTGDFNTEAFF. Supplemented by reference TRBV29-1 and TRBJ1-1, the full variable domain reads SAVISQKPSRDICQRGTSLTIQCQVDSQVTMMFWYRQQPGQSLTLIATANQGSEATYESGFVIDKFPISRPNLTFSTLTVSNMSPEDSSIYLCSVGGAWTGDFNTEAFFGQGTRLTVV.

This clonotype was observed at least ten times. V is TRBV28 and J is TRBJ2-4, with D tentatively TRBD1 or TRBD2 (5 bases each). V gave up 4 bases and J gave up 8 bases, with 9 bases separating them. The germline gives CDR1 MDHEN, CDR2 SYDVKM. The length of the CDR3 is 12 residues. Here the CDR3 reads CASSSRDHIQYF. CDR3 in DNA: TGTGCCAGCAGTTCCAGGGACCACATTCAGTACTTC.

With regard to this clonotype: The germline gene is not matched at one end of the junction; a read error may be the cause. The rearrangement links TRBV5-4 to TRBJ2-7; TRBD1 is a possible D gene (5 bases). This CDR3 spans 14 amino acids. CDR1 and CDR2 from the germline V gene are SGHNT and YYREEE (reference sequence). CDR3 in amino acids: CASTLAGNHYEQYF. CDR3 DNA sequence: TGTGCCAGCACCTTGGCAGGGAACCACTACGAGCAGTACTTC.

This clonotype has a handful of counts. CDR3 sequence (DNA): TGCGCCAGCAGCCTACACTTGGAGCGCCTCTCCTATGGCTACACCTTC. Translating gives CASSLHLERLSYGYTF. This rearrangement joins TRBV4-1 to TRBJ1-2; no clear D. Germline V gene lookup returns CDR1 MGHRA and CDR2 YSYEKL. This CDR3 contains 16 residues. V was pared by 4 bases and J by 4 bases, with 19 bases between.

This clonotype was seen only a few times. The chain uses TRBV4-3 and TRBJ2-3, with D possibly being TRBD2 (5 bases). The germline gives CDR1 LGHNA, CDR2 YSLEER. V lost 3 bases, J lost 5 bases, and 15 bases lay in between. The CDR3 contains 15 residues. CDR3 amino acids: CASSQRALGRDTQYF. In nucleotides, the CDR3 is TGCGCCAGCAGCCAGCGGGCCCTCGGTCGAGATACGCAGTATTTT.

This clonotype was picked up a small number of times. J is TRBJ1-2 and V is TRBV12-3 or TRBV12-4, with unresolved D. The germline V and J ends were trimmed by 0 bases and 7 bases, with 9 bases remaining between them. The CDR3 is made up of 13 amino acids. The CDR3 protein is CASSLAGVAGYTF. CDR3 nucleotides: TGTGCCAGCAGTTTAGCGGGTGTGGCTGGCTACACCTTC.

This rearrangement joins TRBV9 to TRBJ2-5; D not resolved. Germline CDR1 is SGDLS and CDR2 is YYNGEE. Trimming shortened V by 0 bases and J by 5 bases, and 8 bases separated the two germline ends. The CDR3 contains 13 residues. The CDR3 here is CASSVGWAETQYF. CDR3 bases: TGTGCCAGCAGCGTAGGCTGGGCGGAGACCCAGTACTTC. The whole variable domain, filled in from reference TRBV9 and TRBJ2-5, reads DSGVTQTPKHLITATGQRVTLRCSPRSGDLSVYWYQQSLDQGLQFLIQYYNGEERAKGNILERFSAQQFPDLHSELNLSSLELGDSALYFCASSVGWAETQYFGPGTRLLVL.

V gene TRBV3-1 combines with J gene TRBJ2-7, with D tentatively TRBD1 (5 bases). Germline V lookup: CDR1 LGHDT, CDR2 YNNKEL (reference sequence). The V end was cut by 1 base, the J end by 3 bases, with 13 bases between. The CDR3 has 15 amino acids. The CDR3 coding sequence is TGTGCCAGCAGCCAAGCACCTGGACAACTCTACGAGCAGTACTTC. It codes for CASSQAPGQLYEQYF.

The rearrangement uses TRBV7-2 and TRBJ2-1; 16 positions match TRBD2. The ends lost 4 bases at V and 9 bases at J; junction bases unmatched: 12. CDR3 length: 18 amino acids. In germline, CDR1 is SGHTA, CDR2 FQGNSA. For the CDR3, the DNA is TGTGCCAGCAGCTCGGGACTAGCGGGGGGGCTTTCGGTCGCTGAGCAGTTCTTC. This gives the protein CASSSGLAGGLSVAEQFF.

This chain links TRBV7-2 with TRBJ2-5, with a weak D call TRBD2 (7 bases). Germline V gene sequence: CDR1 SGHTA, CDR2 FQGNSA. CDR3 length: 17 residues. V lost 5 bases and J lost 9, with 28 bases in between. This CDR3 is CASSPPIGRGRGTSQYF. Here the CDR3 DNA reads TGTGCCAGCAGCCCACCAATCGGTCGGGGGCGGGGGACATCCCAGTACTTC.

In its sample, this clonotype was seen a few times. The V gene is TRBV5-1, the J gene TRBJ2-3, with 10 bases that match TRBD1. The CDR3 has 15 residues. V was pared by 6 bases and J by 0 bases, with 4 bases of the junction left unmatched. CDR1 and CDR2 from the germline V gene are SGHRS and YFSETQ. CDR3 in amino acids: CASKGDRGSTDTQYF. The CDR3 DNA is TGCGCCAGCAAGGGGGACAGGGGTAGCACAGATACGCAGTATTTT.

The chain combines TRBV7-9 with TRBJ2-5, with D tentatively TRBD1 (5 bases). CDR3 size: 14 residues. V lost 4 bases and J lost 1, with 10 bases in between. The germline gives CDR1 SEHNR, CDR2 FQNEAQ (reference sequence). For the CDR3, the DNA is TGTGCCAGCAGCTCGCCGACAGTCCAAGAGACCCAGTACTTC. This translates into CASSSPTVQETQYF.

This clonotype was observed many times. V usage is TRBV7-2 and J usage is TRBJ2-3; D is undetermined. Germline CDR1 is SGHTA and CDR2 is FQGNSA. V was shortened by 1 base and J by 6 bases, with 5 bases between the two germline ends. The CDR3 sequence is 12 residues long. CDR3 region: CASSLVGDTQYF. The DNA for the CDR3 is TGTGCCAGCAGCTTAGTAGGGGATACGCAGTATTTT.

In this sample, this clonotype turned up a few times. The rearrangement uses TRBV27 and TRBJ1-6, with TRBD1 as a possible D gene (6 bases). The CDR3 totals 17 residues. Trimming removed 4 bases at V and 9 bases at J, with 22 bases between. Germline CDR1 reads MNHEY; CDR2 reads SMNVEV (reference sequence). The CDR3 here is CASSSIPRQAVGSPLHF. As DNA, the CDR3 is TGTGCCAGCAGTTCCATTCCAAGACAGGCCGTCGGTTCACCCCTCCACTTT.

The genes are TRBV6-5 and TRBJ1-2; D unclear. This CDR3 is 13 amino acids long. The V end lost 0 bases, the J end lost 2 bases, and 4 bases lay between the germline ends. Germline loops: CDR1 MNHEY, CDR2 SVGAGI. DNA of the CDR3: TGTGCCAGCAGTTACTCGGGCAACTATGGCTACACCTTC. This codes for CASSYSGNYGYTF.

V usage is TRBV5-1 and J usage is TRBJ1-2; D remains unclear. The CDR3 sequence is 13 residues long. Germline V CDR1 and CDR2: SGHRS, YFSETQ. Between the trimmed V and J ends, which lost 5 bases and 0 bases, there was a span of 8 bases. The CDR3 coding sequence is TGCGCCAGCAGTCTCGGAGCTAACTATGGCTACACCTTC. Translated, it gives CASSLGANYGYTF.

This clonotype came up a few times. The J gene is TRBJ2-1, the V gene TRBV28; D might be TRBD1 (7 bases). Trimming pared 4 bases from V and 11 bases from J, leaving 12 bases between. The germline gives CDR1 MDHEN, CDR2 SYDVKM. The CDR3 has 12 residues. CDR3 amino acids: CASSSQGGQQFF. The CDR3 DNA follows: TGTGCCAGCAGTTCTCAGGGGGGCCAGCAGTTCTTC.

This clonotype was counted between two and nine times. This chain uses TRBV7-8 with TRBJ2-5; D not certain. Germline V lookup: CDR1 SGHVS, CDR2 FQNEAQ. V shed 3 bases and J shed 5 bases, with 7 bases lying between them. The CDR3 is 12 amino acids. The CDR3 here is CASSFLWETQYF. In nucleotides, the CDR3 is TGTGCCAGCAGCTTCTTATGGGAGACCCAGTACTTC.

This chain joins TRBV5-6 and TRBJ2-3, with D tentatively TRBD1 (6 bases). Per germline, CDR1 SGHDT and CDR2 YYEEEE. V was clipped by 2 bases and J by 1 base, with 11 bases between them. This CDR3 has 15 residues. CDR3 nucleotides: TGTGCCAGCAGCTTTCAGGGGATGGGCACAGATACGCAGTATTTT. It is translated as CASSFQGMGTDTQYF.

The chain combines TRBV4-3 with TRBJ1-1; D not resolved. Between the trimmed V and J ends, which lost 1 base and 4 bases, there was a span of 10 bases. CDR1 and CDR2 (germline): LGHNA, YSLEER. The CDR3 totals 14 residues. The CDR3 DNA sequence: TGCGCCAGCAGCCAAGGTTCCCGGGGCACTGAAGCTTTCTTT. It translates to CASSQGSRGTEAFF.

The J gene is TRBJ1-5, the V gene TRBV6-6; D might be TRBD1 (5 bases). The CDR3 covers 15 residues. Germline CDR1 reads MNHNY; CDR2 reads SVGAGI (reference sequence). The V and J ends lost 6 bases and 2 bases respectively, with 14 bases between them. CDR3 nucleotide sequence: TGTGCCAGCAGCCCCCGGGGGGACGGCAATCAGCCCCAGCATTTT. Translation: CASSPRGDGNQPQHF.